The clone carrying this T cell receptor (beta chain) appeared many times. The antigen remains unidentified. Among the patients, none had received any treatment before thyroid surgery. The CDR3 has 14 amino acids. Unmatched junction bases numbered 5, after V lost 3 bases and J lost 5 bases. Per the germline V gene, CDR1 is SEHNR and CDR2 is FQNEAQ (reference sequence). TCRdb re-called clones via MiXCR from the PCR reads. The sample holds about 59,000 clones; around 15% are singletons and the top ten take roughly a tenth. The data stem from a study of metastatic and nonmetastatic thyroid tumors. Study-wide results and caveats: Significantly higher TCR beta diversity was reportedly seen in malignant thyroid tumors than benign nodules, in blood and tumor.

This clonotype was obtained from a male donor with papillary thyroid cancer or a benign thyroid nodule (not recorded which). Some clones in this sample may be carry-over from other donors' samples. The genes are TRBV7-9 and TRBJ2-5, with 8 bases aligning to TRBD2. The sample was blood. The CDR3, as DNA: TGTGCCAGCAGCTTCGGGGGGGCAAGGGAGACCCAGTACTTC. Residues: CASSFGGARETQYF.